The next 22 T cell receptor beta chains were all read from a single sample in a study of shared clonotypes between healthy human individuals. Using immunoSEQ multiplex PCR, the repertoire was profiled, and TCRdb retains in-frame clones only, with some absent. The repertoire includes 450,000 to 550,000 clones, 79% of them detected once, and roughly 13% sits in the top ten. What was sequenced was PBMCs. The receptor set was obtained from a woman in her thirties or forties in good health. Some clones in this sample may be carry-over from other donors' samples.

As concerns this clone: Other DNA sequences within the sample encode an identical CDR3. The chain links TRBV5-1 to TRBJ1-1; no definite D call. CDR1 is SGHRS, CDR2 YFSETQ, per germline. The CDR3 extends over 14 amino acids. Between the trimmed V and J ends, which lost 0 bases and 2 bases, there was a span of 8 bases. The CDR3: CASSLDGANTEAFF. CDR3 DNA: TGCGCCAGCAGCTTGGACGGAGCTAACACTGAAGCTTTCTTT. The full variable domain, completed using reference TRBV5-1 and TRBJ1-1, is KAGVTQTPRYLIKTRGQQVTLSCSPISGHRSVSWYQQTPGQGLQFLFEYFSETQRNKGNFPGRFSGRQFSNSRSEMNVSTLELGDSALYLCASSLDGANTEAFFGQGTRLTVV.

This clone was picked up many times. Here the CDR3 reads CASHDGYSNYGYTF. The CDR3 bases are TGTGCCAGCCACGACGGGTATTCTAACTATGGCTACACCTTC. The chain links TRBV2 to TRBJ1-2; D gene uncertain. CDR1 is SNHLY, CDR2 FYNNEI, per germline. This CDR3 comprises 14 residues. The V and J ends lost 8 bases and 0 bases respectively, with 13 bases between them. Variable domain in full (rest from reference TRBV2 and TRBJ1-2): EPEVTQTPSHQVTQMGQEVILRCVPISNHLYFYWYRQILGQKVEFLVSFYNNEISEKSEIFDDQFSVERPDGSNFTLKIRSTKLEDSAMYFCASHDGYSNYGYTFGSGTRLTVV.

V gene TRBV28 combines with J gene TRBJ2-7, with unresolved D. CDR1 is MDHEN, CDR2 SYDVKM, per germline. The CDR3 runs to 15 residues. With 5 bases removed from V and 6 bases from J, the gap between germline ends came to 20 bases. Written as DNA, the CDR3 is TGTGCCAGCAGTCCCCCGTTTGGGTTTCGGTCCGAGCAGTACTTC. This sequence encodes CASSPPFGFRSEQYF.

The chain combines TRBV4-2 with TRBJ2-1; possibly TRBD1 or TRBD2 for D (5 bases each). Germline V gene lookup returns CDR1 LGHNA and CDR2 YNFKEQ. Trimming took off 2 bases at V and 9 bases at J, with 17 bases between the two ends. The CDR3 has 15 residues. Written as DNA, the CDR3 is TGTGCCAGCAGCCAACTCCAGTCAGGGAGCACTGAGCAGTTCTTC. Protein product: CASSQLQSGSTEQFF.

The chain carries TRBV20-1 and TRBJ2-1; D is tentatively TRBD1 or TRBD2 (5 bases each). The germline V gene has CDR1 DFQATT and CDR2 SNEGSKA (reference sequence). Trimming stripped 3 bases from V and 7 bases from J, with 7 bases between. The CDR3 is 11 residues long. CDR3 coding DNA: TGCAGTGCTAGGTGGGGGAATGAGCAGTTCTTC. This gives the protein CSARWGNEQFF.

The count of this clone is one. The rearrangement joins TRBV27 to TRBJ2-7, with 7 bases aligning to TRBD1. The ends lost 5 bases at V and 2 bases at J; junction bases unmatched: 6. The length of the CDR3 is 14 residues. CDR1 is MNHEY, CDR2 SMNVEV, per germline (reference sequence). The CDR3 spells CASSPLDRTYEQYF. The CDR3 bases are TGTGCCAGCAGTCCTCTGGACAGGACCTACGAGCAGTACTTC.

This rearrangement joins TRBV4-3 to TRBJ2-3; TRBD1 might be the D (6 bases). V was pared by 4 bases and J by 4 bases, with 18 bases between. The germline V gene has CDR1 LGHNA and CDR2 YSLEER. The CDR3 is 16 amino acids. The CDR3 loop reads CASSPGTGSHADTQYF. In DNA form, the CDR3 reads TGCGCCAGCAGCCCTGGAACAGGGTCCCATGCAGATACGCAGTATTTT.

The chain is built from TRBV4-1 and TRBJ1-1, with 9 bases that match TRBD1. The trim removed 0 bases at V and 2 bases at J, leaving 10 bases unmatched. The CDR3 spans 18 residues. Germline CDR1 MGHRA, CDR2 YSYEKL. The CDR3 bases are TGCGCCAGCAGCCAAGAGAGGGGACAGGGATTCGTCAACACTGAAGCTTTCTTT. It codes for CASSQERGQGFVNTEAFF.

This clone appeared many times. This chain uses TRBV2 with TRBJ2-1; D remains unclear. The CDR3 spans 12 residues. The germline V gene has CDR1 SNHLY and CDR2 FYNNEI. Trimming pared 4 bases from V and 5 bases from J, leaving 6 bases between. In nucleotides, the CDR3 is TGTGCCAGCAGTGGACTCGACAATGAGCAGTTCTTC. This sequence encodes CASSGLDNEQFF.

This clone has more than one count but fewer than ten. The chain couples TRBV15 to TRBJ2-2; TRBD2 agrees at 12 bases. The germline CDR1 and CDR2 sequences are LNHNV and YYDKDF (reference sequence). The CDR3 consists of 17 residues. With V trimmed by 5 bases and J by 5 bases, 9 bases remained unmatched. CDR3: CATSGKLAGGRTGELFF. CDR3 sequence (DNA): TGTGCCACCAGCGGAAAGCTAGCGGGAGGGCGTACCGGGGAGCTGTTTTTT.

The chain joins TRBV6-6 to TRBJ2-1; D is unclear. The V and J ends lost 0 bases and 6 bases respectively, with 6 bases between them. The germline V gene has CDR1 MNHNY and CDR2 SVGAGI (reference sequence). This CDR3 region has 13 residues. CDR3 loop: CASSYSITNEQFF. The CDR3 DNA is TGTGCCAGCAGTTACTCGATCACCAATGAGCAGTTCTTC.

CDR3 nucleotide sequence: TGTGCCAGTATTGGGGTTGAAGCCGGAGACATTCAGTACTTC. This translates into CASIGVEAGDIQYF. J is TRBJ2-4 and V is TRBV19; D unclear. Germline CDR1 LNHDA, CDR2 SQIVND (reference sequence). Trimming took off 7 bases at V and 8 bases at J, with 18 bases between the two ends. The CDR3 has 14 amino acids.

The gene calls are TRBV10-1 and TRBJ2-4; 9 nucleotides match TRBD1. The CDR3 contains 22 residues. The V gene end was trimmed by 0 bases and the J gene end by 2 bases; junction bases not matched to a gene: 20. CDR1 WNHNN and CDR2 SYGVQD come from the germline V gene (reference sequence). DNA of the CDR3: TGCGCCAGCAGTGAGTCCCTAAGAACTTCTGGACAGGGGAGGACCTCCAAAAACATTCAGTACTTC. Translated, it gives CASSESLRTSGQGRTSKNIQYF.

The chain is built from TRBV5-5 and TRBJ2-7; D not certain. The CDR3 length is 16 residues. Germline CDR1 is SGHKS and CDR2 is YYEKEE (reference sequence). The V and J ends lost 0 bases and 3 bases respectively, with 16 bases between them. The CDR3 protein is CASSLGPMDLGYEQYF. The CDR3 DNA is TGTGCCAGCAGCTTGGGCCCCATGGATCTAGGCTACGAGCAGTACTTC.

Comments on this clone: Other DNA sequences in the sample encode the same CDR3. The chain employs TRBV6-5 and TRBJ1-6; no clear D gene. Trimming took off 0 bases at V and 9 bases at J, with 3 bases between the two ends. In germline, CDR1 is MNHEY, CDR2 SVGAGI. The CDR3 has 12 residues. This CDR3 reads CASSYSGSPLHF. CDR3 coding DNA: TGTGCCAGCAGTTACTCAGGTTCACCCCTCCACTTT.

The CDR3 here is CASSLSTTALSHF. The CDR3 region has the DNA TGTGCCAGCAGTTTATCCACGACCGCCTTATCGCATTTT. J is TRBJ1-5 and V is TRBV28, with D uncertain. V lost 1 base and J lost 15, with 16 bases in between. The CDR3 is made up of 13 amino acids. In germline, CDR1 is MDHEN, CDR2 SYDVKM.

The chain employs TRBV7-8 and TRBJ1-1, with 9 positions matching TRBD1. Germline lookup yields CDR1 SGHVS and CDR2 FQNEAQ. This CDR3 has 12 residues. Trimming at V came to 5 bases and at J to 10 bases, leaving 5 bases not matched to a gene. Written as DNA, the CDR3 is TGTGCCAGCAGCATCGACAGGGGGGGAGCTTTCTTT. As protein: CASSIDRGGAFF.

The chain links TRBV19 to TRBJ2-2; TRBD2 aligns across 8 bases. With V trimmed by 2 bases and J by 7 bases, 12 bases remained unmatched. Germline CDR1 reads LNHDA; CDR2 reads SQIVND (reference sequence). This CDR3 has 17 residues. Here the CDR3 DNA reads TGTGCCAGTAGTATAAGGCGAGCTAGCGGGTGGTTCGGGGAGCTGTTTTTT. This gives the protein CASSIRRASGWFGELFF.

V gene TRBV7-2 combines with J gene TRBJ2-1, with 9 bases identical to TRBD2. The CDR3 has 16 residues. Germline CDR1 SGHTA, CDR2 FQGNSA. The J segment lost 9 bases and the V segment lost 5 bases, leaving 14 bases of the junction unmatched. Here the CDR3 DNA reads TGTGCCAGCAGCCGACTCTCGGCTAGCGGGACGGGTGAGCAGTTCTTC. This encodes CASSRLSASGTGEQFF.

This clone was detected only a few times. The chain carries TRBV13 and TRBJ1-3; the D is unclear. Germline lookup yields CDR1 PRHDT and CDR2 FYEKMQ (reference sequence). V dropped 6 bases and J dropped 0 bases, with 6 bases sitting between them. The length of the CDR3 is 13 residues. The CDR3 protein is CASSVSSGNTIYF. The CDR3 nucleotides are TGTGCCAGCAGTGTCAGCTCTGGAAACACCATATATTTT.

The chain links TRBV27 to TRBJ1-1; D is possibly TRBD1 (6 bases). Germline values: CDR1 MNHEY, CDR2 SMNVEV (reference sequence). This CDR3 is 14 amino acids long. V gave up 6 bases and J gave up 1 base, with 12 bases separating them. The CDR3 loop is CASSQGGRNTEAFF. The CDR3 DNA reads TGTGCCAGCAGCCAAGGGGGTAGGAACACTGAAGCTTTCTTT.

V is TRBV7-4 and J is TRBJ2-7, with 9 bases matching TRBD1. The CDR3 is 15 amino acids. Germline-derived CDR1 and CDR2 are SGHVT and SQSDAQ. Trimming at V came to 8 bases and at J to 4 bases, leaving 12 bases not matched to a gene. CDR3 nucleotides: TGTGCCAGCCACTGCAGGGGGACAGGGTCTTACGAGCAGTACTTC. Its translation is CASHCRGTGSYEQYF.